At least ten counts were recorded for the clone carrying this TCR beta chain. The antigen remains unidentified. RNA transcripts yielded amplified TCR beta CDR3 regions. First-round RT-PCR employed HTBI primers, with a second-round multiplex PCR after it. From the multiplex PCR reads, TCRdb called clonotypes with MiXCR, one entry per CDR3 protein. The sample carries 300,000 to 400,000 distinct CDR3 sequences, about a sixth recorded once. The data were obtained in a study of Graves' ophthalmopathy and Graves' hyperthyroidism. Hyperthyroidism in these 18- to 65-year-old patients was newly diagnosed, lasting under 2 months. General study results and limits: Its predictions of ophthalmopathy progression gave the model approximately 65% sensitivity and about 72% specificity. Blood also carried most expanded thyroid clonotypes exceeding 0.001 frequency.

Sequencing input: peripheral blood. This sequence originates from an adult woman with stable Graves' hyperthyroidism.

CDR3 nucleotides: TGCGCCAGCAGCCAAGAGGGCGGGAGAAGATACGAGCAGTACTTC. As protein: CASSQEGGRRYEQYF. The chain carries TRBV4-3 and TRBJ2-7; the match to TRBD2 covers 7 bases. This CDR3 is 15 amino acids long. Germline values: CDR1 LGHNA, CDR2 YSLEER. V trimming: 0 bases; J trimming: 4 bases; junction bases outside the gene matches: 6.